Included here is one T cell receptor (beta chain) sequence, with context. The Seattle patients, enrolled during active infection, were followed longitudinally. This sample is drawn from a study of blood T cell repertoires in COVID-19. The wider study: Nucleic acid was either cDNA or gDNA, and it came from T cells, B-cell-depleted T cells, or PBMCs.

TCRdb keeps only in-frame clones here, not all; method: immunoSEQ multiplex PCR. The sample records about 41,000 clones, around 87% being singletons. The germline V gene encodes CDR1 MGHRA and CDR2 YSYEKL. After removal of 6 bases from V and 10 bases from J, the junction contained 21 bases not matched to a gene. The CDR3 has 18 amino acids. Sequenced sample: peripheral blood. The chain recombines TRBV4-1 with TRBJ2-1, with 10 bases fitting TRBD2. The TCR comes from a man aged 35 to 55 with COVID-19, enrolled during active disease. CDR3 bases: TGCGCCAGCAGAATCATAATCCTCCCGGGACTAGCGCCCGGGGAGCAGTTCTTC. This encodes CASRIIILPGLAPGEQFF.